The clone carrying this T cell receptor (beta chain) came up many times. These data come from a study of low-dose radiotherapy and immunotherapy resistance in tumors. Primers targeting TRAV and TRBV primed first-strand cDNA, covering alpha and beta chains. TCR amplification ran approximately 22 PCR cycles using constant-region and V-primer adapter primers. TCRdb fed the reads into MiXCR, producing one record per CDR3 protein. The sample has 65,000 to 85,000 distinct CDR3 sequences; around a sixth are singletons. Germline values: CDR1 SGHTA, CDR2 FQGTGA. The CDR3 has 18 amino acids. Germline trimming cut 2 bases from V and 2 bases from J; bases unmatched to any gene: 10. This sample's time point: after trial treatment. Sample treatment: LDRT plus nivolumab, ipilimumab, low-dose cyclophosphamide and aspirin (RACIN trial). In the RACIN dose-escalation trial, donors got nivolumab plus ipilimumab with aspirin, cyclophosphamide and radiotherapy.

Sample: PBMCs, taken after low-dose radiotherapy plus immunotherapy. The receptor was derived from a male donor with prostate cancer. The chain carries TRBV7-3 and TRBJ2-2; TRBD1 matches 8 bases. CDR3 DNA sequence: TGTGCCAGCAGCTTATATGGGCTGGACAGGGTAAACACCGGGGAGCTGTTTTTT. Its protein product is CASSLYGLDRVNTGELFF.